The next 22 T cell receptor beta chains were all read from a single sample in a study of molecular identifiers for immune sequencing clone quantification. TCRdb ran MiXCR on the PCR reads and lists one entry per CDR3 protein. The data contain some 70,000 distinct CDR3 sequences, 15% to 20% of them singletons. Sample: naive CD8+ T cells from blood, with Jurkat cell RNA spiked in. Subset in this sample: FACS-sorted CD8+CD4-CCR7+CD45RA+ naive T cells. The receptors originated from a human donor in good health. Some libraries in this study had Jurkat cell RNA spiked in.

Notes on this clonotype: The conserved closing phenylalanine or tryptophan is absent in this CDR3, likely reflecting a read error. This chain links TRBV15 with TRBJ1-5; D unresolved. Germline V lookup: CDR1 LNHNV, CDR2 YYDKDF (reference sequence). Trimming removed 0 bases at V and 5 bases at J, with 20 bases between. There are 18 residues in the CDR3. DNA of the CDR3: TGTGCCACCAGCAGAGATCTGCCGGGAGTGAGTGCGTATCAGCCCCAGCATTCT. It yields the protein CATSRDLPGVSAYQPQHS.

This rearrangement joins TRBV6-1 to TRBJ2-5; TRBD2 aligns across 13 bases. The CDR3 has 16 amino acids. V gave up 11 bases and J gave up 5 bases; unmatched junction bases: 14. In germline, CDR1 is MNHNS, CDR2 SASEGT. The DNA of the CDR3 is TGTGCCTGCAAGAAGCGGACTAGCGGGGGTACGGAGACCCAGTACTTC. It yields the protein CACKKRTSGGTETQYF.

This clonotype was counted at least ten times. The rearrangement uses TRBV24-1 and TRBJ2-6; 8 bases fit TRBD1. Germline assignment: CDR1 KGHDR and CDR2 SFDVKD. This CDR3 has 19 amino acids. The V and J ends lost 2 bases and 4 bases, in that order; junction bases with no gene match: 12. CDR3 nucleotide sequence: TGTGCCACCAGTGATTCAGACAGGGGTAATCCGGCCGGGGCCAACGTCCTGACTTTC. It encodes CATSDSDRGNPAGANVLTF.

This clonotype was counted a few times. Here the CDR3 DNA reads TGTGCCAGCAGCTTATTTGCGGTCGGGTTTGAAGCTTTCTTT. This encodes CASSLFAVGFEAFF. The chain employs TRBV13 and TRBJ1-1; no definite D call. V lost 2 bases and J lost 7, with 14 bases in between. CDR3 size: 14 residues. Germline V lookup: CDR1 PRHDT, CDR2 FYEKMQ (reference sequence).

There are many counts of this clonotype. The junction shows a germline mismatch at one end, possibly a read error. V gene TRBV11-2 combines with J gene TRBJ2-7; no firm D call. The CDR3 has 12 residues. Looked up from germline, CDR1 is SGHAT and CDR2 is FQNNGV. The CDR3 is CASSSDSRVMLW. CDR3 sequence (DNA): TGTGCCAGCAGCTCGGATTCCCGGGTCATGTTGTGG.

This clonotype was found once. Germline and junction disagree at one end, which may indicate a read error. V gene TRBV27 combines with J gene TRBJ2-1; D remains unclear. CDR3 size: 13 residues. Per the germline V gene, CDR1 is MNHEY and CDR2 is SMNVEV (reference sequence). CDR3 DNA sequence: TGTGCCAGCAGTTTATCGGGCAGGCACGAGCAGTCCTTC. It codes for CASSLSGRHEQSF.

Comments on this clonotype: One junction end disagrees with the germline gene, perhaps due to a read error. The chain combines TRBV9 with TRBJ1-1; unclear D gene. The CDR3 totals 13 residues. Germline V gives CDR1 SGDLS, CDR2 YYNGEE. CDR3 DNA: TGTGCCAGCAGCGGACGACGGAACACTGGAGCTTTCTTT. This sequence encodes CASSGRRNTGAFF.

This clonotype was recorded at least ten times. This rearrangement joins TRBV28 to TRBJ2-3; tentative D call: TRBD1 (6 bases). The germline gives CDR1 MDHEN, CDR2 SYDVKM. The V end lost 5 bases, the J end lost 2 bases, and 26 bases lay between the germline ends. This CDR3 is built from 19 residues. The CDR3, as DNA: TGTGCCAGCAGTCCCTCATTAATCACTGCACAGGGCTACACAGATACGCAGTATTTT. It translates to CASSPSLITAQGYTDTQYF.

This rearrangement joins TRBV24-1 to TRBJ2-1, with D perhaps TRBD2 (5 bases). Germline CDR1 KGHDR, CDR2 SFDVKD. This CDR3 comprises 16 residues. V was pared by 4 bases and J by 6 bases, with 18 bases between. This chain's CDR3 is CATSDIIGESSNEQFF. For the CDR3, the DNA is TGTGCCACCAGTGACATTATTGGGGAGAGCTCCAATGAGCAGTTCTTC.

This clonotype was seen ten or more times. The V and J genes are TRBV4-2 and TRBJ1-1, with D perhaps TRBD1 (5 bases). The V end was cut by 6 bases, the J end by 4 bases, with 15 bases between. CDR1 is LGHNA, CDR2 YNFKEQ, per germline. This CDR3 comprises 14 residues. DNA of the CDR3: TGTGCCAGCAGTCAATCGGGGGGGGGCACTGAAGCTTTCTTT. Translated: CASSQSGGGTEAFF.

As concerns this clonotype: One base away lies a much larger clone, so this may be a sequencing read error. The chain combines TRBV27 with TRBJ1-1, with D possibly TRBD1 on 6 matching bases. There are 13 residues in the CDR3. The V gene's germline CDR1 is MNHEY and CDR2 SMNVEV (reference sequence). V lost 5 bases, J lost 3 bases, and 10 bases lay in between. This chain's CDR3 is CASSLPGDTEAFF. The CDR3 DNA reads as TGTGCCAGCAGTCTCCCAGGGGACACTGAAGCTTTCTTT.

Many counts were recorded for this clonotype. The V and J genes are TRBV7-3 and TRBJ2-2; TRBD1 or TRBD2 may be the D gene (5 bases each). CDR3 size: 18 residues. In germline, CDR1 is SGHTA, CDR2 FQGTGA. V was trimmed by 0 bases and J by 4 bases, leaving 18 bases between them. The CDR3 loop reads CASSLTLNGDESTGELFF. CDR3 bases: TGTGCCAGCAGCTTAACGTTAAACGGGGACGAGAGCACCGGGGAGCTGTTTTTT.

This clonotype was seen repeatedly, ten times or more. This rearrangement joins TRBV9 to TRBJ2-7; perhaps D is TRBD1 or TRBD2 (5 bases each). V lost 4 bases to trimming and J lost 0 bases, with 14 bases between them. There are 15 residues in the CDR3. The germline V gene has CDR1 SGDLS and CDR2 YYNGEE. In nucleotides, the CDR3 is TGTGCCAGCAGCTTCCGGGACGAGAGCTCCTACGAGCAGTACTTC. The encoded protein is CASSFRDESSYEQYF.

This clonotype was counted ten times or more. This chain connects TRBV30 to TRBJ1-5; D call uncertain. Trimming took 4 bases from V and 4 from J, leaving 8 bases between them. The CDR3 extends over 12 amino acids. Germline lookup yields CDR1 GTSNPN and CDR2 SVGIG (reference sequence). The CDR3, as DNA: TGTGCCTGGAAGACGGGGAATCAGCCCCAGCATTTT. This encodes CAWKTGNQPQHF.

The rearrangement uses TRBV28 and TRBJ2-7, with D perhaps assigned TRBD1 or TRBD2 (6 bases each). There are 16 residues in the CDR3. Germline values: CDR1 MDHEN, CDR2 SYDVKM. Trimming took 4 bases from V and 5 from J, leaving 21 bases between them. The CDR3 bases are TGTGCCAGCAGTTCAGGTCGTGGGGGGAGACAGGACGAGCAGTACTTC. Translation gives CASSSGRGGRQDEQYF.

The genes are TRBV7-9 and TRBJ2-1; 11 bases match TRBD2. This CDR3 has 16 residues. Per the germline V gene, CDR1 is SEHNR and CDR2 is FQNEAQ (reference sequence). V lost 6 bases, J lost 2 bases, and 6 bases stayed unmatched. Here the CDR3 reads CASRSLAGGTYNEQFF. CDR3 bases: TGTGCCAGCAGATCATTAGCGGGAGGGACCTACAATGAGCAGTTCTTC.

This clonotype was picked up many times. The V call is TRBV14, the J call TRBJ2-7; TRBD1 might be the D (6 bases). The V end was cut by 4 bases, the J end by 3 bases, with 10 bases between. Germline CDR1 reads SGHDN; CDR2 reads FVKESK. The CDR3 contains 13 residues. This CDR3 reads CASSRGQLYEQYF. The CDR3 coding sequence is TGTGCCAGCAGCCGCGGACAGCTCTACGAGCAGTACTTC. The complete variable domain, with remaining parts taken from reference TRBV14 and TRBJ2-7, reads EAGVTQFPSHSVIEKGQTVTLRCDPISGHDNLYWYRRVMGKEIKFLLHFVKESKQDESGMPNNRFLAERTGGTYSTLKVQPAELEDSGVYFCASSRGQLYEQYFGPGTRLTVT.

There are many counts of this clonotype. The chain combines TRBV28 with TRBJ1-5; no reliable D call. Germline V gene data show CDR1 as MDHEN and CDR2 as SYDVKM. Trimming pared 3 bases from V and 1 base from J, leaving 10 bases between. The CDR3 runs to 15 residues. The chain's CDR3 is CASSFLGTSNQPQHF. CDR3 DNA: TGTGCCAGCAGTTTCTTGGGTACCAGCAATCAGCCCCAGCATTTT.

Many counts were recorded for this clonotype. The V call is TRBV27, the J call TRBJ2-5, with 13 bases aligning to TRBD2. The length of the CDR3 is 17 residues. Unmatched junction bases numbered 7, after V lost 3 bases and J lost 3 bases. The germline V gene has CDR1 MNHEY and CDR2 SMNVEV (reference sequence). This CDR3 is CASSLWGGLAGEETQYF. The CDR3, as DNA: TGTGCCAGCAGTTTGTGGGGAGGACTAGCGGGAGAAGAGACCCAGTACTTC.

This clonotype was picked up many times. This chain joins TRBV6-5 and TRBJ2-7; 7 bases are shared with TRBD2. Germline CDR1 is MNHEY and CDR2 is SVGAGI. The CDR3 has 17 residues. V gave up 0 bases and J gave up 3 bases; unmatched junction bases: 11. The CDR3, as DNA: TGTGCCAGCAGTTACTCGAAGTTTGCGGGGGAGAGCTACGAGCAGTACTTC. Amino acids: CASSYSKFAGESYEQYF.

This clonotype was recorded many times. This chain links TRBV6-5 with TRBJ2-6; D is undetermined. Per the germline V gene, CDR1 is MNHEY and CDR2 is SVGAGI. Trimming shortened V by 10 bases and J by 0 bases, and 10 bases separated the two germline ends. The CDR3 covers 14 residues. The CDR3 sequence is CATKVISGANVLTF. In DNA form, the CDR3 reads TGTGCCACCAAGGTGATCTCTGGGGCCAACGTCCTGACTTTC.

There are many counts of this clonotype. The V call is TRBV9, the J call TRBJ1-2, with 7 bases fitting TRBD1. Germline V gene lookup returns CDR1 SGDLS and CDR2 YYNGEE. The CDR3 covers 15 residues. The ends lost 0 bases at V and 2 bases at J; junction bases unmatched: 4. The CDR3 spells CASSVAIGGNYGYTF. CDR3 in DNA: TGTGCCAGCAGCGTAGCGATAGGGGGCAACTATGGCTACACCTTC.